The source of this TCR beta chain is a study of CD8+CD57+ T cells in acquired aplastic anemia. Genomic DNA served as template for TCR beta VDJ and CDR3 profiling. TCRdb recomputed calls from the reads with MiXCR, one row per CDR3 protein. The table includes a few hundred thousand distinct CDR3 sequences, just under 70% detected once. The CDR3 totals 13 residues. Germline V gene lookup returns CDR1 DFQATT and CDR2 SNEGSKA (reference sequence). V was clipped by 6 bases and J by 2 bases, with 12 bases between them. The V gene is TRBV20-1, the J gene TRBJ2-3, with unresolved D. Input material: sorted CD4+, CD8+, or CD8+CD57+ T cells (not recorded which) from PBMCs. This sequence was found in a human donor in good health, serving as a control. The CDR3 DNA reads as TGCAGTGCCCCTCAGGCGTTCACAGATACGCAGTATTTT. Its protein product is CSAPQAFTDTQYF.